The rows below give T cell receptor beta chains drawn from one sample of a study of cytomegalovirus exposure and HLA in healthy donors. Method: immunoSEQ multiplex PCR; TCRdb's copy keeps in-frame clones and lacks some. Of some 150,000 clones listed, roughly three quarters are singletons. Sequencing used PBMCs. These receptors originate from a woman in her thirties or forties in good health and CMV-seronegative. Both conserved end residues are part of each CDR3. A D gene is named only where the DNA matches it firmly. Expanded clones are given a class, and other clones once, few, many or no size at all.

>.|17|TRBJ2-3|few|TRBV11-2
CASSLASWGTSTDTQYF
TGTGCCAGCAGCTTAGCGAGCTGGGGGACTAGCACAGATACGCAGTATTTT
>.|15|TRBJ1-3|.|TRBV4-1
CASSQVVVSGNTIYF
TGCGCCAGCAGCCAAGTTGTAGTCTCTGGAAACACCATATATTTT
>TRBD1|10|TRBJ1-1|few|TRBV6-6
CAAGGTEAFF
TGTGCCGCAGGGGGCACTGAAGCTTTCTTT
>TRBD2|15|TRBJ2-5|once|TRBV5-6
CASSWGRGAWETQYF
TGTGCCAGCAGCTGGGGGCGGGGGGCTTGGGAGACCCAGTACTTC
>.|16|TRBJ2-1|.|TRBV7-8
CASSSTSPEGFNEQFF
TGTGCCAGCAGCTCAACCTCTCCAGAGGGTTTCAATGAGCAGTTCTTC
>TRBD2|14|TRBJ2-3|.|TRBV6-6
CASSGTTGTDTQYF
TGTGCCAGCAGCGGGACTACCGGCACAGATACGCAGTATTTT
>TRBD2|14|TRBJ2-5|.|TRBV7-9
CASSVSGGAETQYF
TGTGCCAGTTCGGTTAGCGGGGGTGCAGAGACCCAGTACTTC
>.|12|TRBJ1-2|.|TRBV15
CATSREGGGYTF
TGTGCCACCAGCAGAGAGGGGGGGGGCTACACCTTC
>.|15|TRBJ1-1|.|TRBV28
CASSFGGHSNTEAFF
TGTGCCAGCAGTTTTGGCGGACACTCTAACACTGAAGCTTTCTTT
>TRBD2|16|TRBJ2-2|.|TRBV5-1
CASSLGSGMNTGELFF
TGCGCCAGCAGCTTGGGTAGCGGGATGAACACCGGGGAGCTGTTTTTT
>.|14|TRBJ2-7|.|TRBV5-4
CASSFRGSFYEQYF
TGTGCCAGCAGCTTCAGGGGTTCTTTCTACGAGCAGTACTTC
>TRBD1|16|TRBJ2-7|.|TRBV6-6
CASRQPGQGVYYEQYF
TGTGCCAGCAGACAACCGGGACAGGGAGTATACTACGAGCAGTACTTC
>TRBD1|18|TRBJ2-6|.|TRBV5-4
CASSLRDRGEAGANVLTF
TGTGCCAGCAGCTTGAGGGACAGGGGGGAGGCTGGGGCCAACGTCCTGACTTTC
>.|11|TRBJ1-1|once|TRBV5-6
CASRFGRETFF
TGTGCCAGCAGGTTCGGGCGGGAAACTTTCTTT
>.|13|TRBJ2-3|.|TRBV6-4
CASSEQGGDTQYF
TGTGCCAGCAGTGAGCAGGGAGGAGATACGCAGTATTTT
>.|14|TRBJ2-7|.|TRBV25-1
CASSDIIGGYEQYF
TGTGCCAGCAGTGATATCATCGGGGGCTACGAGCAGTACTTC
>.|13|TRBJ1-1|.|TRBV7-8
CASSPGMGAEAFF
TGTGCCAGCAGCCCCGGGATGGGCGCTGAAGCTTTCTTT
>TRBD1|18|TRBJ1-5|once|TRBV19
CASSIAPDRMYSNQPQHF
TGTGCCAGTAGTATAGCCCCGGACAGGATGTATAGCAATCAGCCCCAGCATTTT
>TRBD1|14|TRBJ2-3|.|TRBV6-1
CASSGTVSTDTQYF
TGTGCCAGCTCCGGGACAGTTAGCACAGATACGCAGTATTTT
>TRBD1|15|TRBJ2-1|.|TRBV5-1
CASRLGDRAYNEQFF
TGCGCCAGCAGGTTGGGGGACAGGGCGTACAATGAGCAGTTCTTC
>.|12|TRBJ1-5|.|TRBV30
CAWSRATQPQHF
TGTGCCTGGAGCAGGGCGACCCAGCCCCAGCATTTT
>.|16|TRBJ2-6|.|TRBV28
CASSLILISGANVLTF
TGTGCCAGCAGTTTAATACTGATCTCTGGGGCCAACGTCCTGACTTTC
>.|14|TRBJ2-2|.|TRBV6-1
CASRGAMNTGELFF
TGTGCCAGCAGGGGGGCAATGAACACCGGGGAGCTGTTTTTT
>TRBD1|15|TRBJ2-7|.|TRBV7-3
CASSSGQGKTYEQYF
TGTGCCAGCAGCTCTGGACAGGGCAAGACCTACGAGCAGTACTTC
>.|15|TRBJ2-1|.|TRBV6-5
CASSYQRGGPNEQFF
TGTGCCAGCAGCTACCAACGAGGAGGCCCAAATGAGCAGTTCTTC
>.|14|TRBJ2-7|.|TRBV5-1
CASSMLTDTYEQYF
TGCGCCAGCAGCATGCTGACTGATACCTACGAGCAGTACTTC
>TRBD1|15|TRBJ1-5|.|TRBV6-5
CASSRNRDREWPQHF
TGTGCCAGCAGTAGAAACCGGGACAGGGAATGGCCCCAGCATTTT
>.|16|TRBJ2-5|.|TRBV28
CASSPHDSIARETQYF
TGTGCCAGCAGTCCTCACGATTCGATCGCTAGAGAGACCCAGTACTTC
>.|15|TRBJ2-7|.|TRBV19
CASSMDSQLSYEQYF
TGTGCCAGTAGCATGGACAGTCAACTCTCCTACGAGCAGTACTTC
>TRBD2|12|TRBJ2-1|few|TRBV5-1
CASSFSGGQQFF
TGCGCCAGCAGCTTTAGCGGGGGGCAGCAGTTCTTC
>.|13|TRBJ2-3|.|TRBV6-1
CASSESRGRAQYF
TGTGCCAGCAGTGAATCCAGGGGAAGGGCGCAGTATTTT
>.|20|TRBJ1-6|once|TRBV4-2
CASSQDLRAGSYSYNSPLHF
TGTGCCAGCAGCCAAGATCTTAGGGCGGGCTCATACTCCTATAATTCACCCCTCCACTTT
>.|18|TRBJ2-3|.|TRBV5-5
CASSLKRAALASTDTQYF
TGTGCCAGCAGCTTGAAGAGAGCGGCCCTAGCTAGCACAGATACGCAGTATTTT
>TRBD1|15|TRBJ2-7|.|TRBV6-6
CASSYSPGQGNEQYF
TGTGCCAGCAGTTACTCTCCGGGACAGGGAAATGAGCAGTACTTC
>.|15|TRBJ1-1|.|TRBV6-5
CASSYSDRQNTEAFF
TGTGCCAGCAGTTACTCCGACCGACAGAACACTGAAGCTTTCTTT
>.|14|TRBJ2-3|.|TRBV9
CASSPAGDTDTQYF
TGTGCCAGCAGCCCAGCCGGGGACACAGATACGCAGTATTTT
>.|12|TRBJ1-1|.|TRBV18
CASSRTRDEAFF
TGTGCCAGCTCACGGACAAGAGATGAAGCTTTCTTT